The clone carrying this TCR beta chain was detected only once. The target antigen is unknown. Single viable CD3+CD4+CD8-CD45RO+ cells were sorted as the memory CD4+ T cells. As processed by the authors: After removing out-of-frame reads, 2.3 million or so distinct TCRbeta sequences remained. Generated by immunoSEQ multiplex PCR, the TCRdb table keeps only in-frame clones and is missing some. V, J and clone size were drawn from that table, and D and trimming were deduced from the DNA. The table records 35,000 to 50,000 clones, 65% to 85% of them present only once. V lost 0 bases to trimming and J lost 7 bases, with 10 bases between them. CDR1 and CDR2 from the germline V gene are SGHNT and YYREEE (reference sequence). This CDR3 is 13 amino acids long. The entry originates in a study of memory CD4+ T cells and cytomegalovirus serostatus. On the study more broadly: Healthy Belgian adult donors included roughly nine CMV-positive and 24 CMV-negative people. General study results and limits: A US-trained random forest predicted CMV serostatus with median AUC about 0.92. The CMV-associated TCR signature appears largely within the CD4+ memory repertoire.

The clonotype comes from an adult in good health and CMV-seronegative. The rearrangement uses TRBV5-4 and TRBJ1-2; D may be TRBD1 (5 bases). Sequencing was performed on memory CD4+ T cells from blood. CDR3 DNA: TGTGCCAGCAGCTTGGGCCAGGGTATTGGCTACACCTTC. Translation gives CASSLGQGIGYTF.